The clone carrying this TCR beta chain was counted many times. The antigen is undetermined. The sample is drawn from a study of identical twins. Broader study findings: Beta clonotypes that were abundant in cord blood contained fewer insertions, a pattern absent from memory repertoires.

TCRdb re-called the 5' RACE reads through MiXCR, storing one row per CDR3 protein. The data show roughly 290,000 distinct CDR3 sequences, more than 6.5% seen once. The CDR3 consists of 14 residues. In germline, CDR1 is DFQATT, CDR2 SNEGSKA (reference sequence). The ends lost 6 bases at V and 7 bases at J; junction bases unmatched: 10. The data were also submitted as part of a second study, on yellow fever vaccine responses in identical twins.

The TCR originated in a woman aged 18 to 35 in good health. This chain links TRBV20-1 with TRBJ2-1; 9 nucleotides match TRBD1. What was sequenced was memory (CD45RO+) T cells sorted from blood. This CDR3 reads CSAQAGTGKNEQFF. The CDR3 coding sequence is TGCAGTGCCCAGGCCGGGACAGGGAAAAATGAGCAGTTCTTC.